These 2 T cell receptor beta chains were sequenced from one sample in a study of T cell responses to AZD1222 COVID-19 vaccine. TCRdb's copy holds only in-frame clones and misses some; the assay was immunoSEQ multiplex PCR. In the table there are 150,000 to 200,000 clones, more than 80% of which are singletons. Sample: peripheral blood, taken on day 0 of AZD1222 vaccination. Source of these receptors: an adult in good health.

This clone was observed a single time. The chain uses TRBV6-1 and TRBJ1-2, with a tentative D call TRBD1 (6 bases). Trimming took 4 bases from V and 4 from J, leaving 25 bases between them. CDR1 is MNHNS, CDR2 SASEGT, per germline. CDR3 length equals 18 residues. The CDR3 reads CASSAYEAGEVFSYGYTF. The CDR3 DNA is TGTGCCAGCAGTGCCTACGAGGCAGGGGAAGTTTTCAGCTATGGCTACACCTTC.

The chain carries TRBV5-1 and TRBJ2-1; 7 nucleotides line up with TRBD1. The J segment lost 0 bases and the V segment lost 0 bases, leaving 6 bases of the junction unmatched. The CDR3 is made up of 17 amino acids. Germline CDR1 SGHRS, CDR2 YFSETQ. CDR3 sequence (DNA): TGCGCCAGCAGCTTGGTGGTGGACAGGTACTCCTACAATGAGCAGTTCTTC. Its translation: CASSLVVDRYSYNEQFF.